Detailed here is one TCR beta chain. Trimming removed 3 bases at V and 0 bases at J, with 12 bases between. Germline lookup yields CDR1 SGHVS and CDR2 FNYEAQ. CDR3 size: 16 residues. This entry is derived from a study of response to subunit inactivated influenza vaccine. TCRdb independently ran MiXCR on the RT-PCR reads; one entry per CDR3 protein. The table includes about 240,000 distinct CDR3 sequences, 9% to 15% detected once. This chain joins TRBV7-6 and TRBJ2-1, with D perhaps TRBD2 (6 bases). The TCR was taken from a man aged 50 to 60 who received an inactivated influenza vaccine. This specimen consisted of non-naive T cells sorted from PBMCs, obtained 14 days before vaccination. The CDR3 loop reads CASSFEAGSSYNEQFF. For the CDR3, the DNA is TGTGCCAGCAGCTTTGAGGCGGGATCCTCCTACAATGAGCAGTTCTTC.